This T cell receptor (beta chain) was sequenced in a study of cytomegalovirus exposure and HLA in healthy donors. Overall study: Clustering assigned about 76% of the approximately 430 genotyped donors to the Caucasian-associated ancestry cluster.

In germline, CDR1 is MNHEY, CDR2 SMNVEV (reference sequence). Trimming left V 6 bases short and J 6 bases short, with 12 bases between. The CDR3 runs to 13 residues. In its sample, this clone was seen a few times. Antigen specificity is unknown. The PCR was carried out with 60 Vbeta primers and 13 Jbeta primers. Libraries were prepared by immunoSEQ multiplex PCR; TCRdb keeps only in-frame clonotypes and omits some of them. The table lists fewer than 100,000 clones, approximately 7.6% of them singletons. General observations from the study: Under 20,000 TCR beta sequences were associated with HLA alleles at 0.05 false discovery rate in a later analysis. An analysis was carried out later, and it reportedly showed fewer N-insertions in an Asian-associated ancestry cluster than the 666-donor mean.

The sequenced material came from PBMCs. This chain connects TRBV27 to TRBJ1-5; a possible D gene is TRBD1 (6 bases). This receptor was taken from a middle-aged man in good health and CMV-seronegative. The CDR3 DNA follows: TGTGCCAGCAGCTCCGGGACAACTCAGCCCCAGCATTTT. Translated: CASSSGTTQPQHF.